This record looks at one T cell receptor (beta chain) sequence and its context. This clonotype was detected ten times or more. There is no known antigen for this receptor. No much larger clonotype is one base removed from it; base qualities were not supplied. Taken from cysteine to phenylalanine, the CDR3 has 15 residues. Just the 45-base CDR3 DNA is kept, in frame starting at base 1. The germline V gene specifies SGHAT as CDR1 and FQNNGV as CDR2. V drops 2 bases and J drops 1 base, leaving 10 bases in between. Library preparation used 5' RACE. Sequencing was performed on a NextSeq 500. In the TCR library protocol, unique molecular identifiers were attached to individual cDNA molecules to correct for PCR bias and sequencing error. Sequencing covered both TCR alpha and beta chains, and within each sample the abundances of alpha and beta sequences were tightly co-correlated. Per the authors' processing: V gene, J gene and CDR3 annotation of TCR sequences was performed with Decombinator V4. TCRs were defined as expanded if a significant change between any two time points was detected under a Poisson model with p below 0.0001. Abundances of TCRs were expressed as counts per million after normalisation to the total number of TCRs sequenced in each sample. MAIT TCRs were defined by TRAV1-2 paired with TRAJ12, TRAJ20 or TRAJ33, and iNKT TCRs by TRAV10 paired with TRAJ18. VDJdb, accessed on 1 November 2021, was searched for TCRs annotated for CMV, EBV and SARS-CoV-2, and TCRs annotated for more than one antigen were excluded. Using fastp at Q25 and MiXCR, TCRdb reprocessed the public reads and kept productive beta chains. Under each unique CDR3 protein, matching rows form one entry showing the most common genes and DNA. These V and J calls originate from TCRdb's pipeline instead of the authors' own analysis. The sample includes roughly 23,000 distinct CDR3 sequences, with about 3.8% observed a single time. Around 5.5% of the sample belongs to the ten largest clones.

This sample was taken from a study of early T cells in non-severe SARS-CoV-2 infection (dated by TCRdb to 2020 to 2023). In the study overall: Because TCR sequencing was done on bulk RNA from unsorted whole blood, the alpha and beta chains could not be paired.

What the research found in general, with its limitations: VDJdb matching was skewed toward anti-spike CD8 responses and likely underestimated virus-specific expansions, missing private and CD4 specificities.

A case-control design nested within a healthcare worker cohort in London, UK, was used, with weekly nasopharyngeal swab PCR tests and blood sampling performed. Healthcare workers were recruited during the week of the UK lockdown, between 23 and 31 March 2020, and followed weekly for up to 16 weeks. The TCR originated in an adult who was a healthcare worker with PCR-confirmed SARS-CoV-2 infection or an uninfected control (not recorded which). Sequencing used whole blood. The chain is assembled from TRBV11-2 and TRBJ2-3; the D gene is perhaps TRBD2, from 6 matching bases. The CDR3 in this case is CASSLSGGGTDTQYF. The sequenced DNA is TGTGCCAGCAGCTTATCAGGCGGGGGCACAGATACGCAGTATTTT.